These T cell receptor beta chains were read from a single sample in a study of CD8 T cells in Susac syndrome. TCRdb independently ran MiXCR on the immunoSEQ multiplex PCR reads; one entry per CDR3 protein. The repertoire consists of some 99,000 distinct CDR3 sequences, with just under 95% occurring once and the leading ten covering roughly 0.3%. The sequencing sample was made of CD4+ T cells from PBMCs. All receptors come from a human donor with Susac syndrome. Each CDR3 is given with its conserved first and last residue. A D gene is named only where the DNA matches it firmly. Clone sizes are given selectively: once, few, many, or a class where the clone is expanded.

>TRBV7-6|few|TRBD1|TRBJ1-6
CASSSGTGNSPLHF
TGTGCCAGCAGCTCCGGGACAGGGAATTCACCCCTCCACTTT
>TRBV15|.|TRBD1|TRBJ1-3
CATSRDYRGQASSGNTIYF
TGTGCCACCAGCAGAGATTACCGGGGACAGGCGAGCTCTGGAAACACCATATATTTT
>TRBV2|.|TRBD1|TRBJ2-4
CASSPSLGQGTLAKNIQYF
TGTGCCAGCAGCCCTTCCCTGGGACAGGGGACCTTAGCCAAAAACATTCAGTACTTC
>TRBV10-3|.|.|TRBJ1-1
CAIQEPGTEAFF
TGTGCCATCCAGGAACCAGGAACTGAAGCTTTCTTT
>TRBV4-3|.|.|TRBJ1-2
CASSKDTNYGYTF
TGCGCCAGCAGCAAGGACACTAACTATGGCTACACCTTC
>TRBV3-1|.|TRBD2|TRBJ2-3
CASSPTSGEGYTQYF
TGTGCCAGCAGCCCGACTAGCGGGGAAGGATATACGCAGTATTTT
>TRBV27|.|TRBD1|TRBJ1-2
CASSPEQGNRGYTF
TGTGCCAGCAGCCCGGAACAGGGGAATCGAGGCTACACCTTC
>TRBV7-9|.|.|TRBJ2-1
CASSLSYSEQFF
TGTGCCAGCAGCCTCTCTTACAGTGAGCAGTTCTTC
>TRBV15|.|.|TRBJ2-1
CATSRVRVANEQFF
TGTGCCACCAGCAGAGTGCGGGTGGCCAATGAGCAGTTCTTC
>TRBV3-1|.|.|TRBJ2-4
CASSQRSPIAKNIQYF
TGTGCCAGCAGCCAACGGTCCCCGATAGCCAAAAACATTCAGTACTTC
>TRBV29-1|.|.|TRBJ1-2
CSVEGAGAINYGYTF
TGCAGCGTTGAAGGGGCAGGGGCAATTAACTATGGCTACACCTTC
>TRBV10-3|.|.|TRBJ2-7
CAIMGDSYEQYF
TGTGCCATCATGGGGGACTCCTACGAGCAGTACTTC
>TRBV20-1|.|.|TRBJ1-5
CSASPGGYQPQHF
TGCAGTGCTAGTCCCGGCGGGTATCAGCCCCAGCATTTT
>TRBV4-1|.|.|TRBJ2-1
CASSRGLHNEQFF
TGCGCCAGCAGCAGGGGACTCCACAATGAGCAGTTCTTC
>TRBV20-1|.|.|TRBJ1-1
CSARRQNTEAFF
TGCAGTGCTAGAAGGCAGAACACTGAAGCTTTCTTT
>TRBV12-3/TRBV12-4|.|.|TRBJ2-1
CASSLENQYNEQFF
TGTGCCAGCAGTTTAGAGAACCAGTACAATGAGCAGTTCTTC
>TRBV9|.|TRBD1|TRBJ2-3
CASSPGTGWDTDTQYF
TGTGCCAGCAGCCCTGGGACAGGGTGGGACACAGATACGCAGTATTTT
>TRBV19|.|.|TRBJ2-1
CASTKYNEQFF
TGTGCCAGTACAAAATACAATGAGCAGTTCTTC
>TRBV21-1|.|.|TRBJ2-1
CASSKGGQASYNEQFF
TGTGCCAGCAGCAAAGGAGGACAGGCCTCCTACAATGAGCAGTTCTTC
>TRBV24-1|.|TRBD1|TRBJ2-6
CATSDGTVTFGANVLTF
TGTGCCACCAGTGACGGGACAGTTACTTTTGGGGCCAACGTCCTGACTTTC
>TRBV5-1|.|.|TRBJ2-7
CASSFRSSYEQYF
TGCGCCAGCAGCTTCAGGTCCTCCTACGAGCAGTACTTC
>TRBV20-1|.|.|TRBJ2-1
CSARSTGGRLNEQFF
TGCAGTGCTAGATCAACGGGGGGCCGGCTCAATGAGCAGTTCTTC
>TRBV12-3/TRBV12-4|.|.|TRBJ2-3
CASSLRDAGDTQYF
TGTGCCAGCAGTTTACGGGACGCCGGTGATACGCAGTATTTT
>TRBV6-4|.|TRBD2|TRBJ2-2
CASSGTSGDTGELFF
TGTGCCAGCAGTGGGACTAGCGGGGACACCGGGGAGCTGTTTTTT
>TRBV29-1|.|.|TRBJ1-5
CSDSSWQPQHF
TGCAGCGATTCAAGTTGGCAGCCCCAGCATTTT
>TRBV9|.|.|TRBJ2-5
CASSVGTALGETQYF
TGTGCCAGCAGCGTCGGGACTGCGTTAGGGGAGACCCAGTACTTC
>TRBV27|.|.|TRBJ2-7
CASRRQGFYEQYF
TGTGCCAGCAGAAGGCAGGGTTTTTATGAGCAGTACTTC
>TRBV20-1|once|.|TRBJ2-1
CSANPPQRRYNEQFF
TGCAGTGCCAACCCGCCACAGCGGAGGTACAATGAGCAGTTCTTC
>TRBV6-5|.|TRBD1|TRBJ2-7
CASMRTGGNYEQYF
TGTGCCAGCATGAGGACAGGGGGCAACTACGAGCAGTACTTC
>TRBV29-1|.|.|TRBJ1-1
CSGVGTSTFF
TGCAGCGGGGTGGGGACATCTACTTTCTTT
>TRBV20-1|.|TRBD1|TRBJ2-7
CSSLATGAYEQYF
TGCAGTTCCTTAGCGACAGGGGCATACGAGCAGTACTTC
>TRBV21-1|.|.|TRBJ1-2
CASSKEGRVDGYTF
TGTGCCAGCAGCAAAGAAGGCAGGGTCGATGGCTACACCTTC
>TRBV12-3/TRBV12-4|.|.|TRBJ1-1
CASSLGQMNTEAFF
TGTGCCAGCAGTTTGGGTCAGATGAACACTGAAGCTTTCTTT
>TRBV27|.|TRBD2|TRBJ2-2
CASSLASGVTGELFF
TGTGCCAGCAGTTTGGCTAGCGGGGTTACCGGGGAGCTGTTTTTT
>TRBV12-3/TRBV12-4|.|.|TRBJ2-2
CASSLRSGELFF
TGTGCCAGCAGTCTACGCTCCGGGGAGCTGTTTTTT
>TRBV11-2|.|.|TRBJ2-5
CASSIHPRISPGETQYF
TGTGCCAGCAGCATCCATCCGCGCATCTCCCCTGGGGAGACCCAGTACTTC
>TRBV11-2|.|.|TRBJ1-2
CASSSLQGRYYGYTF
TGTGCCAGCAGCTCCCTTCAGGGGAGGTACTATGGCTACACCTTC
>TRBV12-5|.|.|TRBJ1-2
CASGLGAPYGYTF
TGTGCTAGTGGTTTGGGGGCACCTTATGGCTACACCTTC
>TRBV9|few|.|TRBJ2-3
CASSVEAALDTQYF
TGTGCCAGCAGCGTAGAAGCGGCCCTAGATACGCAGTATTTT
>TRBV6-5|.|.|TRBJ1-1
CASSSGLGRAFF
TGTGCCAGCAGTTCGGGGCTCGGAAGGGCTTTCTTT
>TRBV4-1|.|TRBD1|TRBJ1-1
CASSPGQGDTEAFF
TGCGCCAGCAGCCCGGGACAGGGGGATACTGAAGCTTTCTTT
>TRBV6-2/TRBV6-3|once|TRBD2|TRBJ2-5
CASSYYPGLAVQETQYF
TGTGCCAGCAGCTACTACCCGGGACTAGCGGTACAAGAGACCCAGTACTTC
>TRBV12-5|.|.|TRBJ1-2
CASGLSDSSRYGYTF
TGTGCTAGTGGTTTGTCGGACAGTTCCCGCTATGGCTACACCTTC
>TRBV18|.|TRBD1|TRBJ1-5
CASNRDSNQPQLF
TGTGCCAGCAACCGGGACAGCAATCAGCCCCAGCTTTTT
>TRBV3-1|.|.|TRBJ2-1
CASSQRAYEQFF
TGTGCCAGCAGCCAAAGGGCTTATGAGCAGTTCTTC
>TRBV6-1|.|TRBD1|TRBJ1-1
CASSAPGQGNTEAFF
TGTGCCAGCAGTGCCCCGGGACAGGGTAACACTGAAGCTTTCTTT
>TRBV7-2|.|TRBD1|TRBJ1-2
CASGTVYGYTF
TGTGCCAGCGGGACAGTCTATGGCTACACCTTC
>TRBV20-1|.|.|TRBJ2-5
CSAGLPSRKTQYF
TGCAGTGCTGGACTACCTTCGAGGAAGACCCAGTACTTC
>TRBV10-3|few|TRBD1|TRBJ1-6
CAISDRDTAPLHF
TGTGCCATCAGCGACAGGGACACGGCGCCCCTCCACTTT